The TCR beta chain described here comes from a study of blood T cells in healthy people across ages. Peripheral blood samples of about 10 milliliters were drawn from each donor. Isolated per sample were at least 6 million PBMCs. This clonotype occurred a few times. V lost 8 bases and J 1 base, leaving 15 bases between the germline ends. This CDR3 is 14 amino acids long. Germline V CDR1 and CDR2: MDHEN, SYDVKM. PCR was performed a second time for about 7 to 12 cycles using a sample-barcoded 5' primer and a J-beta primer mix. Template switching added a 12-random-nucleotide identifier to every cDNA molecule. TCRdb passed the 5' RACE reads through MiXCR, listing each CDR3 protein once. The sample records roughly 800,000 distinct CDR3 sequences, 53% being singletons.

The receptor was isolated from an elderly man in good health. The V and J genes are TRBV28 and TRBJ2-7, with TRBD1 as a possible D gene (6 bases). The sequenced sample was blood. The CDR3 spells CASGQSKASYEQYF. In DNA, the CDR3 is TGTGCCAGCGGACAGTCTAAGGCGTCCTACGAGCAGTACTTC.